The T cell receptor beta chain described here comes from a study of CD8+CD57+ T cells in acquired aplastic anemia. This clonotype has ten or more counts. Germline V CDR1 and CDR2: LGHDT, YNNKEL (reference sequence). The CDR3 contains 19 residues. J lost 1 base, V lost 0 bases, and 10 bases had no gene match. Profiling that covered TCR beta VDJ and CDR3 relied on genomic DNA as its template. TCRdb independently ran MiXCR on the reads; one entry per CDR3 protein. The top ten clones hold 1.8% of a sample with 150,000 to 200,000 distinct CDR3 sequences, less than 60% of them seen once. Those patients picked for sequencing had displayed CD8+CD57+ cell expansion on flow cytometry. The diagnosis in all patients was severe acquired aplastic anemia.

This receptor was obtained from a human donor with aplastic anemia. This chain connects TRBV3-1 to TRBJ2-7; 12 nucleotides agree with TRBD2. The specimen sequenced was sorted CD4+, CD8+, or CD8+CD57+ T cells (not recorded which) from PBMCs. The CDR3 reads CASSQDPPGGLAGSYEQYF. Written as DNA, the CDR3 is TGTGCCAGCAGCCAAGATCCCCCCGGAGGACTAGCGGGGTCCTACGAGCAGTACTTC.